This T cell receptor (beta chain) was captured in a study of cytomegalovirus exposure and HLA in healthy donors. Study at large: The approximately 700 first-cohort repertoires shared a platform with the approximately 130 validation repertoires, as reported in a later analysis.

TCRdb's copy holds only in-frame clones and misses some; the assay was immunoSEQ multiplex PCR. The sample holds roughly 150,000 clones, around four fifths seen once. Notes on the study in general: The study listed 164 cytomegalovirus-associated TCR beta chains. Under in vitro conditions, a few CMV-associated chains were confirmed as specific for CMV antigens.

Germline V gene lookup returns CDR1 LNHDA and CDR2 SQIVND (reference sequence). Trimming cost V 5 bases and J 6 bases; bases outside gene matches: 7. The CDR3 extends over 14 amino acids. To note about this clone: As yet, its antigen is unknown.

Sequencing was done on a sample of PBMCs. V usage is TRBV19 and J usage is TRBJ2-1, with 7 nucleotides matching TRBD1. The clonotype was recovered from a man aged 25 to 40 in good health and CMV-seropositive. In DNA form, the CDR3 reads TGTGCCAGTAGTGCCGGGACAGTAATCAATGAGCAGTTCTTC. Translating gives CASSAGTVINEQFF.